This T cell receptor beta chain appears in the sequencing data of a study of OX40 agonist ivuxolimab in advanced cancers. Overall study findings and caveats: The antigens recognized by the expanded peripheral T cells, that is their antigen specificity, were not determined.

In the case of this clone: Its antigen is as yet unknown.

It was autoimmune disease history or systemic immunosuppression that excluded patients. This table comes from immunoSEQ multiplex PCR, and its TCRdb copy is limited to in-frame clones, with some not included. The sample has about 62,000 clones, 79% seen once. CDR1 and CDR2 (germline): GTSNPN, SVGIG (reference sequence). V shed 1 base and J shed 4 bases, with 13 bases lying between them. This CDR3 has 14 residues. Sequenced material: CD4+ or CD8+ T cells sorted from blood, taken in a trial of the OX40 agonist ivuxolimab. This chain joins TRBV30 and TRBJ2-5; maybe TRBD2 (6 bases). This clonotype was obtained from an adult with an advanced solid tumor such as melanoma, head and neck, liver or kidney cancer. CDR3 in DNA: TGTGCCTGGAGTGCGGGGCGGGAAGTAGAGACCCAGTACTTC. Its protein product is CAWSAGREVETQYF.